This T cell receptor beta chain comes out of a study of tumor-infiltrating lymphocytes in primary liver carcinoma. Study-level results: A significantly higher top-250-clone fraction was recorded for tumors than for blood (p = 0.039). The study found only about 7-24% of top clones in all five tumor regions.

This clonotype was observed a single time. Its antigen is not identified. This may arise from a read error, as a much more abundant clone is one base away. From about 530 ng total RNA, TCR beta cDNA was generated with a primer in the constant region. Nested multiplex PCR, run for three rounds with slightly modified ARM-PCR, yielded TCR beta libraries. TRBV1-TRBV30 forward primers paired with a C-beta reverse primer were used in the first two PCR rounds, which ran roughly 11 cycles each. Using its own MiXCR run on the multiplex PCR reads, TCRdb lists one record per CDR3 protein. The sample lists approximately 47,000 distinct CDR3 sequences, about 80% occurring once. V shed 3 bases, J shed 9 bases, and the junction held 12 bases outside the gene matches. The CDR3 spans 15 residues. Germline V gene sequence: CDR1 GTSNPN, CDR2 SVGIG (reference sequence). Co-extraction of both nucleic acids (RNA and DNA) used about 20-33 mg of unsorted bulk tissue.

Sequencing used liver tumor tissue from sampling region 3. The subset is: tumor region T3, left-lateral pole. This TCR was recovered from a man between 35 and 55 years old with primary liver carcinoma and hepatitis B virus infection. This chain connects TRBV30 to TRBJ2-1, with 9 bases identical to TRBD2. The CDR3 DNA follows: TGTGCCTGGAGGGAGAAGCGGGAGGCCAACAGTGAGCAGTTCTTC. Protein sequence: CAWREKREANSEQFF.